Listed below are T cell receptor beta chains from one sample, sequenced in a study of T cells in localized non-small cell lung cancer. Only in-frame clones appear in the TCRdb table, and some are missing; sequencing was by immunoSEQ multiplex PCR. The profile shows around 880 clones, around 35% of them singletons. Sequenced here: normal lung tissue next to the tumor, sampled before any cancer treatment. The receptors here all came from a female donor of 60 years or more with stage III squamous cell lung carcinoma. CDR3s include the opening cysteine and the closing phenylalanine or tryptophan. Fields, in order: D gene, clone size, J gene, V gene, CDR3 protein, CDR3 DNA. The D gene is left open where the match is weak. Clone size, where shown, is once, few, many, or a class for clones that have expanded.

>.|large|TRBJ2-2|TRBV9
CASEKAGMNTGELFF
TGTGCCAGCGAAAAAGCTGGAATGAACACCGGGGAGCTGTTTTTT
>.|.|TRBJ2-2|TRBV19
CASKGGDANTGELFF
TGTGCCAGTAAAGGGGGGGACGCGAACACCGGGGAGCTGTTTTTT
>.|few|TRBJ2-1|TRBV6-8
CASSPLWTADNEQFF
TGTGCCAGCAGTCCTTTGTGGACAGCTGACAATGAGCAGTTCTTC
>.|.|TRBJ2-1|TRBV18
CASSPQGRDDNEQFF
TGTGCCAGCTCACCCCAGGGCAGGGACGACAATGAACAGTTCTTC
>TRBD2|.|TRBJ2-7|TRBV28
CASSPLTGGEGYYEQYF
TGTGCCAGCAGTCCCCTAACGGGGGGAGAAGGGTACTACGAGCAGTACTTC
>.|medium-sized|TRBJ2-7|TRBV6-8
CASRDIPFEQYF
TGTGCCAGCAGGGACATACCCTTCGAGCAGTACTTC
>.|few|TRBJ2-7|TRBV19
CASRMGPGFEQYF
TGTGCCAGTAGAATGGGACCCGGCTTCGAGCAGTACTTC
>.|.|TRBJ1-1|TRBV18
CASSPESRGSNTEAFF
TGTGCCAGCTCACCAGAGAGTCGGGGCTCGAACACTGAAGCTTTCTTT
>TRBD2|.|TRBJ2-1|TRBV11-3
CASSPRRLAGVGNEQFF
TGTGCCAGCAGCCCACGACGACTAGCGGGAGTGGGTAATGAGCAGTTCTTC
>.|.|TRBJ2-5|TRBV10-1
CASSDGRGETQYF
TGCGCCAGCAGTGACGGGAGAGGAGAGACCCAGTACTTC
>.|few|TRBJ1-2|TRBV19
CASSLTGQGGYGYTF
TGTGCCAGTAGCTTAACGGGGCAGGGTGGCTATGGCTACACCTTC
>TRBD2|.|TRBJ2-7|TRBV4-1
CASSPSGSPSEQYF
TGCGCCAGCAGCCCAAGCGGGAGTCCGAGCGAGCAGTACTTC
>TRBD1|.|TRBJ1-5|TRBV19
CATSLDRGSSQPQHF
TGTGCCACCTCACTGGACAGGGGGAGTAGTCAGCCCCAGCATTTT
>.|.|TRBJ2-7|TRBV6-8
CASRDQGPNYEQYF
TGTGCCAGCAGAGATCAGGGTCCAAACTACGAGCAGTACTTC
>.|.|TRBJ1-3|TRBV9
CASSGERGSSGNTIYF
TGTGCCAGCAGCGGAGAGAGGGGCTCCTCTGGAAACACCATATATTTT
>TRBD2|medium-sized|TRBJ2-7|TRBV9
CASSEESGGNEQYF
TGTGCCAGCAGTGAAGAGTCGGGGGGGAACGAGCAGTACTTC
>.|few|TRBJ2-5|TRBV9
CASSLDAETQYF
TGTGCCAGCAGTCTCGACGCCGAGACCCAGTACTTC
>.|.|TRBJ1-3|TRBV18
CASSGERGHTIYF
TGTGCCAGCTCCGGTGAACGGGGGCACACCATATATTTT
>.|.|TRBJ2-7|TRBV1
CASSQDLGAGGYEQYF
TGCGCCAGCAGCCAAGATCTGGGGGCAGGGGGCTACGAGCAGTACTTC
>.|medium-sized|TRBJ2-5|TRBV9
CASSPDDSSWETQYF
TGTGCCAGCAGCCCAGACGACTCGTCGTGGGAGACCCAGTACTTC
>TRBD2|few|TRBJ2-3|TRBV9
CASSESGGTDTQYF
TGTGCCAGCAGCGAGAGCGGGGGCACAGATACGCAGTATTTT
>TRBD2|medium-sized|TRBJ2-1|TRBV11-3
CASSLGLAGDSYNEQFF
TGTGCTAGCAGCTTAGGCCTAGCGGGAGACTCCTACAATGAGCAGTTCTTC
>.|.|TRBJ1-3|TRBV28
CASSLPGNTIYF
TGTGCCAGCAGTTTGCCTGGAAACACCATATATTTT
>TRBD2|.|TRBJ2-7|TRBV9
CASSAQSGLVPYEQYF
TGTGCCAGCAGCGCCCAATCGGGACTAGTACCTTACGAGCAGTACTTC
>.|.|TRBJ1-5|TRBV28
CASSGLTVNQPQHF
TGTGCCAGCAGTGGGTTAACAGTAAATCAGCCCCAGCATTTT
>.|few|TRBJ2-7|TRBV6-1
CASSEAPRGRGEQYF
TGTGCCAGCAGTGAAGCCCCTCGTGGTAGAGGCGAGCAGTACTTC
>.|.|TRBJ2-7|TRBV28
CASKIGHFSYEQYF
TGTGCCAGCAAGATTGGACACTTCTCCTACGAGCAGTACTTC
>.|.|TRBJ2-7|TRBV6-8
CASCPRTDSYEQYF
TGTGCCAGCTGCCCCCGGACAGATTCCTACGAGCAGTACTTC
>TRBD2|few|TRBJ2-1|TRBV6-7
CASSQGLVNEQFF
TGTGCCAGCAGTCAGGGACTAGTAAATGAGCAGTTCTTC
>TRBD1|.|TRBJ2-7|TRBV28
CASSSPDRVGREQYF
TGTGCCAGCAGCTCCCCGGACAGGGTGGGCCGCGAGCAGTACTTC
>.|medium-sized|TRBJ1-1|TRBV9
CASSKGDHTEAFF
TGTGCCAGCAGTAAGGGGGATCACACTGAAGCTTTCTTT
>.|.|TRBJ1-6|TRBV9
CASSAVQDPNSPLHF
TGTGCCAGCAGCGCCGTACAGGATCCGAATTCACCCCTCCACTTT
>TRBD1|.|TRBJ2-7|TRBV29-1
CSVGPVRGYEQYF
TGCAGCGTTGGTCCTGTCAGGGGGTACGAGCAGTACTTC
>TRBD2|.|TRBJ2-1|TRBV19
CASSTGTSGSGEQFF
TGTGCCAGTAGTACCGGGACTAGCGGGAGCGGTGAGCAGTTCTTC
>.|.|TRBJ1-1|TRBV28
CASSSQGVDAFF
TGTGCCAGCAGTTCGCAAGGGGTGGATGCTTTCTTT
>.|.|TRBJ1-6|TRBV11-3
CASSLRGVSNSPLHF
TGTGCCAGCAGCTTAAGAGGGGTTTCTAATTCACCCCTCCACTTT
>TRBD1|.|TRBJ2-7|TRBV28
CASSPGGRQGAREQYF
TGTGCCAGCAGCCCTGGGGGGAGACAGGGGGCGCGGGAGCAGTACTTC
>.|medium-sized|TRBJ2-5|TRBV11-3
CASSPPPQRPGLYQTQYF
TGTGCCAGCAGCCCTCCCCCGCAGCGTCCGGGACTCTATCAGACCCAGTACTTC
>.|few|TRBJ1-4|TRBV19
CASTLTALGEKLFF
TGTGCCAGTACTTTGACCGCCTTAGGGGAAAAACTGTTTTTT
>.|.|TRBJ1-1|TRBV15
CATSRQFMNTEAFF
TGTGCCACCAGCAGACAGTTCATGAACACTGAAGCTTTCTTT
>.|few|TRBJ2-1|TRBV1
CASSHLLAPNNEQFF
TGCGCCAGCAGCCACCTACTAGCGCCGAACAATGAGCAGTTCTTC
>TRBD1|medium-sized|TRBJ1-5|TRBV6-8
CASSQATGEQPQHF
TGTGCCAGCAGTCAGGCGACAGGGGAACAGCCCCAGCATTTT
>.|.|TRBJ2-5|TRBV19
CASSIDSGRKTQYF
TGTGCCAGTAGTATAGATTCAGGGAGAAAGACCCAGTACTTC
>.|few|TRBJ1-3|TRBV6-8
CASSYGVSTGNTIYF
TGTGCCAGCAGTTACGGGGTCTCCACTGGAAACACCATATATTTT
>.|.|TRBJ1-1|TRBV18
CASSTSGESTEAFF
TGTGCCAGCTCTACCAGTGGGGAGAGCACTGAAGCTTTCTTT
>TRBD1|few|TRBJ1-1|TRBV4-1
CASSRDRGLVGTEAFF
TGCGCCAGCAGCCGGGACAGGGGGCTGGTAGGCACTGAAGCTTTCTTT
>.|.|TRBJ2-1|TRBV19
CASSTYRDLYKQFF
TGTGCCAGTAGTACCTACCGGGACTTATATAAGCAGTTCTTC
>.|few|TRBJ1-1|TRBV19
CASSKNLGMDTEAFF
TGTGCCAGTAGTAAGAATTTGGGGATGGACACTGAAGCTTTCTTT
>TRBD1|.|TRBJ2-5|TRBV11-3
CASSYNRGKETQYF
TGTGCCAGCAGCTACAACAGGGGGAAAGAGACCCAGTACTTC
>TRBD1|few|TRBJ2-3|TRBV19
CASSTDRGRMTDTQYF
TGTGCCAGTAGTACGGACAGGGGGCGAATGACAGATACGCAGTATTTT
>TRBD2|medium-sized|TRBJ2-5|TRBV11-3
CASSLGGGQETQYF
TGTGCCAGCAGCTTGGGCGGGGGCCAAGAGACCCAGTACTTC
>TRBD1|once|TRBJ1-1|TRBV28
CASMLRTGGSTEAFF
TGTGCCAGCATGTTAAGGACAGGGGGGAGCACTGAAGCTTTCTTT
>.|.|TRBJ2-7|TRBV6-8
CASSYAGYEQYF
TGTGCCAGCAGTTACGCAGGGTACGAGCAGTACTTC
>.|.|TRBJ2-7|TRBV5-1
CASSLSVEAYEQYF
TGCGCCAGCAGCTTGTCGGTCGAGGCCTACGAGCAGTACTTC
>TRBD2|medium-sized|TRBJ2-1|TRBV11-3
CASSASGEYNEQFF
TGTGCCAGCAGTGCTAGCGGGGAATACAATGAGCAGTTCTTC
>TRBD1|few|TRBJ2-7|TRBV6-8
CASSYSGQGAYEQYF
TGTGCCAGCAGTTACTCCGGACAGGGGGCCTACGAGCAGTACTTC
>TRBD1|.|TRBJ1-3|TRBV28
CASSQGGFSGNTIYF
TGTGCCAGCAGTCAGGGGGGGTTCTCTGGAAACACCATATATTTT